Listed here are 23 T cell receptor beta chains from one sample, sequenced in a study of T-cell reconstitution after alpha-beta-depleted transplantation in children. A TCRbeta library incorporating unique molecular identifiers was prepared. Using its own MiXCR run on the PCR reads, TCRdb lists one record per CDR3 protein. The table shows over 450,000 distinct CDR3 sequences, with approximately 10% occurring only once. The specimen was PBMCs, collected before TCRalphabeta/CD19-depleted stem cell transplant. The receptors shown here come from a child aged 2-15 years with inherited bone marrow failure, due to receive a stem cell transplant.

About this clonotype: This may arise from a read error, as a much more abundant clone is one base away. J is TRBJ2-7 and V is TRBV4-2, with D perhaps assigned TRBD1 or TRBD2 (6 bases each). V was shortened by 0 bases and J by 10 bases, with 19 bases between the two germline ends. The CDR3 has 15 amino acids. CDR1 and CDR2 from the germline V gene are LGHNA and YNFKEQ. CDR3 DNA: TGTGCCAGCAGCCAAGATTGGGGGGCGCTGGGGGACCAGTACTTC. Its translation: CASSQDWGALGDQYF.

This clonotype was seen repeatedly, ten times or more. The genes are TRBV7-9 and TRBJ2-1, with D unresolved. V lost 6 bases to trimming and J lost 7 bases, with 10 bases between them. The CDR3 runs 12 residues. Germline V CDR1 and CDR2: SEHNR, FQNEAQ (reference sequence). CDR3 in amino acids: CASRSSVNEQFF. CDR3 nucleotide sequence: TGTGCCAGCAGATCGAGTGTTAATGAGCAGTTCTTC.

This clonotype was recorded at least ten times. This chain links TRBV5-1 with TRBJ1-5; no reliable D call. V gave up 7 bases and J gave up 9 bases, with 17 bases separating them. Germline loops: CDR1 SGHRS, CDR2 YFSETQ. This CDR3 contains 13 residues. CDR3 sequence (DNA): TGCGCCAGCGCAGAGAGCCCCCTTGGGCCCCAGCATTTT. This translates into CASAESPLGPQHF. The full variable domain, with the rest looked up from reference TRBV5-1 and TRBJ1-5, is KAGVTQTPRYLIKTRGQQVTLSCSPISGHRSVSWYQQTPGQGLQFLFEYFSETQRNKGNFPGRFSGRQFSNSRSEMNVSTLELGDSALYLCASAESPLGPQHFGDGTRLSIL.

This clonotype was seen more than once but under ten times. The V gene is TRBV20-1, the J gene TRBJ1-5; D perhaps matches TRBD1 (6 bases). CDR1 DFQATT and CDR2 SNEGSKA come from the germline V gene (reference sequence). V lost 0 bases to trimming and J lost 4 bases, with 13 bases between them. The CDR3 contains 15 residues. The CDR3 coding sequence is TGCAGTGCTAGAGATCGACGCAGGGGAAATCAGCCCCAGCATTTT. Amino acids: CSARDRRRGNQPQHF.

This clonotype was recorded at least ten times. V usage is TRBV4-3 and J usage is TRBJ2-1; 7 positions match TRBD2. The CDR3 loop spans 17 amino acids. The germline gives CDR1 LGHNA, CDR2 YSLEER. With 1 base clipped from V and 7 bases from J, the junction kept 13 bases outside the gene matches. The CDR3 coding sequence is TGCGCCAGCAGCCAAGTCTGGAGGGAGGGCCCGGAGAATGAGCAGTTCTTC. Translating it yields CASSQVWREGPENEQFF.

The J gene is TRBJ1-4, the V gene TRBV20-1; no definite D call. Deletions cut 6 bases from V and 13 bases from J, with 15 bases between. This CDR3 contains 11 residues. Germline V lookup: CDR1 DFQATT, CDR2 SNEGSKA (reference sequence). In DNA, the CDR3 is TGCAGTGCGCAGTTCGGGATTGGACTGTTTTTT. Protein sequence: CSAQFGIGLFF.

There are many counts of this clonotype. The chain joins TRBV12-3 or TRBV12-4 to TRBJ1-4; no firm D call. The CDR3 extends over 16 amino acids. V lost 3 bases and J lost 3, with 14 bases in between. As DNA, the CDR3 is TGTGCCAGCAGTTTTGTGACCGGACGGCCTAATGAAAAACTGTTTTTT. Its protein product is CASSFVTGRPNEKLFF.

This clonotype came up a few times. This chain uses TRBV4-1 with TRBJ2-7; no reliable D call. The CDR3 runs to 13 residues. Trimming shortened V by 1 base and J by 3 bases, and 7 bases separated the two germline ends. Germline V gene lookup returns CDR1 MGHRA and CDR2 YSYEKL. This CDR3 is CASSQGILYEQYF. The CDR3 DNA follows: TGCGCCAGCAGCCAAGGAATCCTCTACGAGCAGTACTTC.

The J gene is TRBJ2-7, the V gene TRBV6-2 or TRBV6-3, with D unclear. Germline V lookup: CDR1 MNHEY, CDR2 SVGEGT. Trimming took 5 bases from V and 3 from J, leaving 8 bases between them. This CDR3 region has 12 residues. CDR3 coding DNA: TGTGCCAGCAGTCAGTGGGACTACGAGCAGTACTTC. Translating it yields CASSQWDYEQYF.

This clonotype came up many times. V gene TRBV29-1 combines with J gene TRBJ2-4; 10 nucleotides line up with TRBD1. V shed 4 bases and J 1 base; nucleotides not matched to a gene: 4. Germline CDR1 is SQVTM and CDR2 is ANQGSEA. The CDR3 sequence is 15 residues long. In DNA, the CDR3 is TGCAGCGTTGGGGACAGGGGAGGGGCCAAAAACATTCAGTACTTC. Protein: CSVGDRGGAKNIQYF.

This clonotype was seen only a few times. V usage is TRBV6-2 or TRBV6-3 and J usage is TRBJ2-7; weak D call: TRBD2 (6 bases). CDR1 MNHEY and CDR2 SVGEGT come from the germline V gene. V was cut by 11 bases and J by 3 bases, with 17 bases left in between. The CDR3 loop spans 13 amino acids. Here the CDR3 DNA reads TGTGCCCTGGGGCGTGGCGGGAACTACGAGCAGTACTTC. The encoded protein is CALGRGGNYEQYF.

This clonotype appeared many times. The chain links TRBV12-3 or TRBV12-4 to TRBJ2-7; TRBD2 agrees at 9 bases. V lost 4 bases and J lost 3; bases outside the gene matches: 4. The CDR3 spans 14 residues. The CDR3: CASSSSGTYYEQYF. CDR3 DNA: TGTGCCAGCAGTTCTAGCGGGACGTACTACGAGCAGTACTTC.

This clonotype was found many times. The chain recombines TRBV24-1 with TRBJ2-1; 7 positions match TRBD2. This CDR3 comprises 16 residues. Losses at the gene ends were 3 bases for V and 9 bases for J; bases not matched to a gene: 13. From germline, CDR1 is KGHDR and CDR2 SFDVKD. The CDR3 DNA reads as TGTGCCACCAGTGATAACCTGCCGGAGGCGGGAGCTGAGCAGTTCTTC. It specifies CATSDNLPEAGAEQFF.

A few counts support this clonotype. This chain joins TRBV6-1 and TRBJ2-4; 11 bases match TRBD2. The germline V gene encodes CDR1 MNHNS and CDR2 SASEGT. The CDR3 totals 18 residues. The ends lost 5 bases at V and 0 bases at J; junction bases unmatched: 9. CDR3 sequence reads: CASSPTSGRGLAKNIQYF. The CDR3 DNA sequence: TGTGCCAGCAGTCCCACTAGCGGGAGAGGCCTAGCCAAAAACATTCAGTACTTC.

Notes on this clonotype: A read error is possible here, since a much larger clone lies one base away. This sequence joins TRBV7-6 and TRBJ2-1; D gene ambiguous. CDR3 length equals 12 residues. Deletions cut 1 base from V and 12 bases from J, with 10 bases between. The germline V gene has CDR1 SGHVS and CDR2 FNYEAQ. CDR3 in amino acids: CASSLGTSWQFF. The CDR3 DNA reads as TGTGCCAGCAGCTTAGGTACTTCTTGGCAGTTCTTC.

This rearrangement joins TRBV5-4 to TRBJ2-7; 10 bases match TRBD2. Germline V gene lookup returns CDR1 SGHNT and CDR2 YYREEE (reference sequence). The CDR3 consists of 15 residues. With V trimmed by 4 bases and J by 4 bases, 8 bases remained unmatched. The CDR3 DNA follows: TGTGCCAGCAGCCGGTCTAGCGGGAGCCAATACGAGCAGTACTTC. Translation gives CASSRSSGSQYEQYF.

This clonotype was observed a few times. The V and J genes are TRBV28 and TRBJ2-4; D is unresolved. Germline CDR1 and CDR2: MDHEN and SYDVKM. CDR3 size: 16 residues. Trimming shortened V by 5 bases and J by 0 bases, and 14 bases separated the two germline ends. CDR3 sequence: CASSRIGSLAKNIQYF. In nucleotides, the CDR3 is TGTGCCAGCAGTAGAATTGGGTCCCTAGCCAAAAACATTCAGTACTTC.

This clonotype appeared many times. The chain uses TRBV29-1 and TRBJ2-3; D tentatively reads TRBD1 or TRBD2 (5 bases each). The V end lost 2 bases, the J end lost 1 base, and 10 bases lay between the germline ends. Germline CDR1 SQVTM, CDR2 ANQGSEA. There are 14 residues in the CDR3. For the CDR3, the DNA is TGCAGCGTTGAAACGGGGCTTGGCACAGATACGCAGTATTTT. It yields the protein CSVETGLGTDTQYF.

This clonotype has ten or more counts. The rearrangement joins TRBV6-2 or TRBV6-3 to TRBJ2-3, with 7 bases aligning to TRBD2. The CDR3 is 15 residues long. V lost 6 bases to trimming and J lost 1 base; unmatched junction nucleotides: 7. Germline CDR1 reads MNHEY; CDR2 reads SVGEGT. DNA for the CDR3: TGTGCCAGCAGGCCGGGGCGGGAGCGCACAGATACGCAGTATTTT. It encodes CASRPGRERTDTQYF.

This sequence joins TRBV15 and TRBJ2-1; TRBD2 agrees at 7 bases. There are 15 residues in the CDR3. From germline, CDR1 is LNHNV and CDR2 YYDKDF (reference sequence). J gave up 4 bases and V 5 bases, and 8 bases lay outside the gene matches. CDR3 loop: CATSGSGETYNEQFF. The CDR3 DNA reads TGTGCCACCAGCGGCAGCGGGGAGACTTACAATGAGCAGTTCTTC.

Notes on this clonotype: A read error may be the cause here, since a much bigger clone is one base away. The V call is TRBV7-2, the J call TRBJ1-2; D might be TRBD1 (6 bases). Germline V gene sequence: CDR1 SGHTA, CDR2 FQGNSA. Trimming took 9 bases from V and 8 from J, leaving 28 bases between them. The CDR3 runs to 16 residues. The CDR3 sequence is CASTRSGTSTDRGYTF. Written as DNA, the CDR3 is TGTGCCAGTACCCGGTCTGGGACCTCGACAGACAGGGGCTACACCTTC.

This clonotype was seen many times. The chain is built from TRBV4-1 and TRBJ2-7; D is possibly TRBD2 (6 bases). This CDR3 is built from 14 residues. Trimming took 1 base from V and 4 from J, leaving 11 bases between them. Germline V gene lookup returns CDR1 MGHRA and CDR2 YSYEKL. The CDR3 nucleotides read TGCGCCAGCAGCCAAGCGGGAGTTGGGTACGAGCAGTACTTC. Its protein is CASSQAGVGYEQYF.

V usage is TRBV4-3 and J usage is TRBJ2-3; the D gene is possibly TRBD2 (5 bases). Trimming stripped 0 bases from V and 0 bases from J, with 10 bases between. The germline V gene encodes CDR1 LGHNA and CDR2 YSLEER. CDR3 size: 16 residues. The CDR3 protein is CASSQEKRFSTDTQYF. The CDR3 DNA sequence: TGCGCCAGCAGCCAAGAAAAGCGGTTCAGCACAGATACGCAGTATTTT.